This T cell receptor beta chain derives from a study of regulatory T cells in long-lasting Graves disease. Arm-PCR of CDR3 regions and iRepertoire HTBI primers were the basis on which TCR beta libraries were built. TCRdb re-called the multiplex PCR reads through MiXCR, storing one row per CDR3 protein. This sample yields 500,000 or so distinct CDR3 sequences, of which 15% to 20% are seen a single time; approximately 12% belongs to the top ten. Time point noted: newly diagnosed GD, antithyroid drugs for less than 3 months. From PBMCs, RNA was extracted and then used to make the TCR library. Graves' disease diagnosis used American Thyroid Association guidelines. All patients originated from an endocrinology department located in Xi'an, China. Germline V gene sequence: CDR1 SQVTM, CDR2 ANQGSEA. This CDR3 has 14 residues. Trimming at V came to 7 bases and at J to 1 base, leaving 8 bases not matched to a gene.

These data also featured in a second study, about T cells in Graves' hyperthyroidism and ophthalmopathy.

This rearrangement joins TRBV29-1 to TRBJ2-7, with 9 nucleotides matching TRBD1. The sequence was collected from a middle-aged man with Graves disease. Here the sequenced sample was peripheral blood mononuclear cells (PBMCs), taken at new diagnosis, from a patient treated with antithyroid drugs. The CDR3 protein is CSALQGATSYEQYF. The DNA of the CDR3 is TGCAGCGCCCTACAGGGGGCAACGTCCTACGAGCAGTACTTC.